This T cell receptor (beta chain) was documented in a study of vaccination and CD4 T cells after COVID-19. Study-level information: Two Hispanic individuals were among six male and four female convalescent patients.

Treatment: 10-day PBMC culture with coronavirus spike peptide pools or control peptides (ViraFEST assay). As for this clonotype: Antigen specificity is unknown.

The CDR3 is 13 amino acids. The V end was cut by 6 bases, the J end by 9 bases, with 17 bases between. Germline CDR1 and CDR2: DFQATT and SNEGSKA (reference sequence). The Oncomine TCR Beta short-read assay generated sequence data from the DNA of cultured CD4+ T cells. From the PCR reads, TCRdb called clonotypes with MiXCR, one entry per CDR3 protein. This sample has about 25,000 distinct CDR3 sequences, with about 61% found just once. The rearrangement links TRBV20-1 to TRBJ2-2, with D uncertain. The source is a human donor who received a COVID-19 vaccine. This material consisted of CD4+ T cells from blood, cultured in vitro, taken after SARS-CoV-2 vaccination. The DNA of the CDR3 is TGCAGTGCCGAGGACCTCTTAAGCAGGGAGCTGTTTTTT. This translates into CSAEDLLSRELFF.